Included here is one TCR beta chain sequence, with context. What it binds is unknown. The sample belongs to a study of T cell responses to AZD1222 COVID-19 vaccine. Points from the study as a whole: Reportedly, nearly half the spike-specific TCRs target unmutated variant regions. Spike-specific TCR breadth rose after two AZD1222 doses, and depth rose as well. No repertoire was sampled before or during the peak T cell response, only after it. Donors were chiefly white British, with a greater number of females, and clonal diversity was perhaps underestimated.

Clones were sequenced by immunoSEQ multiplex PCR, and TCRdb holds only the in-frame ones, with some missing. Among under 50,000 clones listed, over 85% were seen once. Germline loops: CDR1 MGHRA, CDR2 YSYEKL. The CDR3 runs 12 residues. Trimming took 4 bases from V and 6 from J, leaving 10 bases between them. The rearrangement uses TRBV4-1 and TRBJ2-7, with TRBD1 as a possible D gene (5 bases). The source was peripheral blood, collected 28 days after the second AZD1222 dose. This clonotype originated in an adult who received the AZD1222 COVID-19 vaccine. CDR3 DNA: TGCGCCAGCAGCCCTGACAGAATCGAGCAGTACTTC. Amino acids: CASSPDRIEQYF.